Described below is a single T cell receptor beta chain sequence and its context. The antigen remains undetermined. This sample was included in a study of cytomegalovirus exposure and HLA in healthy donors. Study-level information: The same platform was used for the 90 to 150 validation repertoires as for the roughly 730 first-cohort repertoires, as reported in a later analysis.

Clones were sequenced by immunoSEQ multiplex PCR, and TCRdb holds only the in-frame ones, with some missing. The data show about 160,000 clones, about 90% seen once. Findings and caveats of the study: High sensitivity and specificity were reportedly achieved when the classifier diagnosed cytomegalovirus status.

The donors were part of the validation cohort, which consisted of more than 90 subjects and was separate from the first cohort of about 720 subjects. V lost 2 bases, J lost 6 bases, and 16 bases lay in between. The CDR3 sequence is 15 residues long. The V gene's germline CDR1 is MNHEY and CDR2 SMNVEV (reference sequence). The J gene is TRBJ1-2, the V gene TRBV27; D remains unclear. Source material: PBMCs. This TCR came from a woman between 18 and 29 years old in good health and CMV-seropositive. In nucleotides, the CDR3 is TGTGCCAGCAGTTTAGGGAACGGGGTTACTGATGGCTACACCTTC. Translation: CASSLGNGVTDGYTF.